A single sample is the source of the 22 T cell receptor beta chains below, sequenced in a study of T cell responses to AZD1222 COVID-19 vaccine. Produced via immunoSEQ multiplex PCR; TCRdb's table is partial and in-frame only. The table records approximately 170,000 clones, 90% to 95% of them present only once. The material sequenced was peripheral blood, taken 28 days after the second AZD1222 dose. These receptor sequences come from an adult who received the AZD1222 COVID-19 vaccine.

The V call is TRBV6-7, the J call TRBJ1-2; 7 positions agree with TRBD1. TRBV6-7 is classed as an ORF, of uncertain function. The CDR3 is made up of 14 amino acids. V lost 6 bases and J lost 0; bases outside the gene matches: 4. The CDR3 loop reads CASRYRGPNYGYTF. CDR3 sequence (DNA): TGTGCCAGCAGGTACAGGGGACCTAACTATGGCTACACCTTC.

CDR3 amino acids: CASSQYRDKDSPLHF. CDR3 nucleotide sequence: TGTGCCAGCAGCCAATACAGGGATAAGGATTCACCCCTCCACTTT. The chain recombines TRBV11-2 with TRBJ1-6; perhaps TRBD1 as D (6 bases). This CDR3 comprises 15 residues. Per germline, CDR1 SGHAT and CDR2 FQNNGV. V gave up 5 bases and J gave up 8 bases, with 16 bases separating them.

The chain has TRBV5-1 and TRBJ1-2; TRBD1 is a possible D gene (6 bases). Germline V gene lookup returns CDR1 SGHRS and CDR2 YFSETQ. V lost 4 bases, J lost 6 bases, and 10 bases lay in between. This CDR3 has 12 amino acids. The DNA of the CDR3 is TGCGCCAGCAGCGAACAGGGTAATGGCTACACCTTC. Its protein product is CASSEQGNGYTF.

This rearrangement joins TRBV10-3 to TRBJ1-2; no definite D call. V gave up 2 bases and J gave up 5 bases, with 18 bases separating them. Germline-derived CDR1 and CDR2 are ENHRY and SYGVKD. The CDR3 has 16 amino acids. In DNA, the CDR3 is TGTGCCATCAGTGAGCTCCCGGACCCCCTTGAGTATGGCTACACCTTC. It yields the protein CAISELPDPLEYGYTF.

V is TRBV6-5 and J is TRBJ1-5; 11 positions agree with TRBD1. The CDR3 is made up of 15 amino acids. J lost 7 bases, V lost 5 bases, and 7 bases had no gene match. Looked up from germline, CDR1 is MNHEY and CDR2 is SVGAGI. Here the CDR3 reads CASSRTGGASQPQHF. DNA of the CDR3: TGTGCCAGCAGTCGGACAGGGGGCGCGTCACAGCCCCAGCATTTT.

J is TRBJ1-2 and V is TRBV29-1; a possible D gene is TRBD1 (6 bases). The germline V and J ends were trimmed by 3 bases and 4 bases, with 18 bases remaining between them. The germline V gene has CDR1 SQVTM and CDR2 ANQGSEA. CDR3 size: 15 residues. The chain's CDR3 is CSVDQKGGSLYGYTF. Here the CDR3 DNA reads TGCAGCGTTGATCAAAAAGGGGGTTCACTCTATGGCTACACCTTC.

The chain employs TRBV3-1 (or the pseudogene TRBV3-2) and TRBJ2-7; the match to TRBD2 covers 8 bases. CDR3 length: 14 amino acids. Germline lookup yields CDR1 LGHDT and CDR2 YNNKEL (reference sequence). The V segment lost 0 bases and the J segment 7 bases; nucleotides outside the gene matches: 5. The CDR3 reads CASSQDLAGEEQYF. DNA for the CDR3: TGTGCCAGCAGCCAAGATCTAGCGGGTGAGGAGCAGTACTTC.

The chain has TRBV10-1 and TRBJ1-3; no clear D gene. Germline lookup yields CDR1 WNHNN and CDR2 SYGVQD (reference sequence). CDR3 size: 12 residues. Trimming took off 8 bases at V and 4 bases at J, with 9 bases between the two ends. CDR3 residues: CASPREGNTIYF. Here the CDR3 DNA reads TGCGCCAGCCCGAGGGAAGGAAACACCATATATTTT.

This clone appeared once. The chain combines TRBV4-1 with TRBJ2-3; TRBD2 aligns across 13 bases. The CDR3 consists of 20 residues. In germline, CDR1 is MGHRA, CDR2 YSYEKL. V shed 1 base and J 6 bases; nucleotides not matched to a gene: 16. As DNA, the CDR3 is TGCGCCAGCAGCCAAGCCGGACTAGCGGGAGACCGTTTGGGCTTCGATACGCAGTATTTT. It specifies CASSQAGLAGDRLGFDTQYF.

The CDR3 DNA follows: TGTGCCAGTAGTAGCTACCAAGAGACCCAGTACTTC. Its protein product is CASSSYQETQYF. J is TRBJ2-5 and V is TRBV19, with D hard to call. The ends were cut back, 4 bases at V and 0 bases at J, with 3 bases in the middle. This CDR3 comprises 12 residues. CDR1 and CDR2 (germline): LNHDA, SQIVND (reference sequence).

This sequence joins TRBV4-1 and TRBJ1-3; D not resolved. V was cut by 4 bases and J by 10 bases, with 17 bases left in between. CDR1 and CDR2 (germline): MGHRA, YSYEKL. The CDR3 sequence is 14 residues long. The CDR3 coding sequence is TGCGCCAGCAGCCGCCCGGACGCAGGTCGTACCATATATTTT. This sequence encodes CASSRPDAGRTIYF.

The rearrangement uses TRBV10-3 and TRBJ2-4; D call uncertain. This CDR3 is built from 18 residues. The germline V and J ends were trimmed by 4 bases and 2 bases, with 21 bases remaining between them. CDR1 is ENHRY, CDR2 SYGVKD, per germline. CDR3 nucleotide sequence: TGTGCCATCAGTGGAGGTAACCCGGCTACGACTCCCAAAAACATTCAGTACTTC. It specifies CAISGGNPATTPKNIQYF.

This clone showed up just once. The chain joins TRBV4-1 to TRBJ2-1, with 8 bases identical to TRBD2. CDR3 size: 18 residues. The germline CDR1 and CDR2 sequences are MGHRA and YSYEKL. The ends lost 1 base at V and 0 bases at J; junction bases unmatched: 8. CDR3 loop: CASSQVRTGTSSYNEQFF. The CDR3 DNA reads as TGCGCCAGCAGCCAAGTCAGGACCGGGACTAGCTCCTACAATGAGCAGTTCTTC.

The gene calls are TRBV3-1 (or the pseudogene TRBV3-2) and TRBJ2-7; 12 bases are a match to TRBD2. Germline V gene data show CDR1 as LGHDT and CDR2 as YNNKEL (reference sequence). Trimming took 4 bases from V and 5 from J; bases not matched to a gene: 3. This CDR3 spans 14 amino acids. The DNA of the CDR3 is TGTGCCAGCAGCCCTAGCGGGAGGGGGCACGAGCAGTACTTC. Amino acid sequence: CASSPSGRGHEQYF.

The gene calls are TRBV12-2 and TRBJ2-7. TRBV12-2 has pseudogene status. CDR3 length: 16 amino acids. Here the CDR3 reads CASRFQGYPSSYEQYF. In nucleotides, the CDR3 is TGTGCAAGTCGCTTCCAAGGGTACCCGAGCTCCTACGAGCAGTACTTC.

V and J are TRBV3-1 (or the pseudogene TRBV3-2) and TRBJ1-5; D is possibly TRBD1 (6 bases). Germline V lookup: CDR1 LGHDT, CDR2 YNNKEL (reference sequence). This CDR3 is 13 amino acids long. V was trimmed by 3 bases and J by 5 bases, leaving 8 bases between them. In DNA, the CDR3 is TGTGCCAGCAGCCAGGGGGCGCATCAGCCCCAGCATTTT. Translation: CASSQGAHQPQHF.

The chain employs TRBV27 and TRBJ1-3; possibly TRBD1 for D (5 bases). CDR3 length: 18 amino acids. Trimming shortened V by 2 bases and J by 4 bases, and 21 bases separated the two germline ends. CDR1 is MNHEY, CDR2 SMNVEV, per germline (reference sequence). The chain's CDR3 is CASSLTHFRGQRGNTIYF. For the CDR3, the DNA is TGTGCCAGCAGTTTAACTCATTTTAGGGGCCAAAGAGGAAACACCATATATTTT.

The chain carries TRBV5-1 and TRBJ2-7; 11 bases align to TRBD2. This CDR3 is 15 amino acids long. Per the germline V gene, CDR1 is SGHRS and CDR2 is YFSETQ. Trimming at V came to 2 bases and at J to 3 bases, leaving 4 bases not matched to a gene. CDR3 bases: TGCGCCAGCAGCTTCCAAGGGACTAGCGGCTACGAGCAGTACTTC. Encoded protein: CASSFQGTSGYEQYF.

This clone has a single count. The rearrangement joins TRBV15 to TRBJ2-5, with D possibly matching TRBD2 (6 bases). The CDR3 spans 14 residues. Germline lookup yields CDR1 LNHNV and CDR2 YYDKDF (reference sequence). V was shortened by 1 base and J by 4 bases, with 10 bases between the two germline ends. In DNA, the CDR3 is TGTGCCACCAGCAGAGTAGGAGGGAGAGAGACCCAGTACTTC. Translated, it gives CATSRVGGRETQYF.

The V and J genes are TRBV28 and TRBJ2-7, with D tentatively TRBD1 or TRBD2 (5 bases each). Germline V CDR1 and CDR2: MDHEN, SYDVKM. Trimming shortened V by 0 bases and J by 7 bases, and 16 bases separated the two germline ends. The CDR3 has 15 residues. CDR3 coding DNA: TGTGCCAGCAGTTTATGGTACAGGACTTCTGGGGAGCAGTACTTC. Its translation is CASSLWYRTSGEQYF.

The CDR3 DNA follows: TGCGCCAGCAGCCAAGATTTTCTGGGAAATCAGCCCCAGCATTTT. Translating it yields CASSQDFLGNQPQHF. This rearrangement joins TRBV4-1 to TRBJ1-5, with D hard to call. V lost 0 bases to trimming and J lost 4 bases, with 10 bases between them. This CDR3 is 15 amino acids long. Germline CDR1 MGHRA, CDR2 YSYEKL.

This clone was counted a single time. V and J are TRBV19 and TRBJ2-7; D remains unclear. The CDR3 is made up of 15 amino acids. Germline V gene sequence: CDR1 LNHDA, CDR2 SQIVND (reference sequence). V was cut by 4 bases and J by 3 bases, with 16 bases left in between. The CDR3 coding sequence is TGTGCCAGTAGTACCCACCTTAGTGGCAGCTACGAGCAGTACTTC. Protein product: CASSTHLSGSYEQYF.